This TCR beta chain was identified during a study of shared T cell receptors in the human thymus. Produced via immunoSEQ multiplex PCR; TCRdb's table is partial and in-frame only. The sample carries 550,000 to 800,000 clones, around 85% recorded once. The J segment lost 2 bases and the V segment lost 5 bases, leaving 5 bases of the junction unmatched. This CDR3 is 14 amino acids long. The germline V gene encodes CDR1 SGHAT and CDR2 FQNNGV. The same data also contributed to another study, on human thymus T cells.

This chain connects TRBV11-2 to TRBJ1-1, with TRBD1 matching 7 bases. The sequence was obtained from a girl under three years old with a congenital heart defect. Sequencing was carried out using thymocytes. The CDR3 reads CASSPGTANTEAFF. The CDR3, as DNA: TGTGCCAGCAGCCCCGGGACAGCAAACACTGAAGCTTTCTTT.